The 9 T cell receptor beta chains below were found in one sample sequenced in a study of cytomegalovirus exposure and HLA in healthy donors. PCR involved 60 Vbeta and 13 Jbeta primers. Here immunoSEQ multiplex PCR was the method, and the copy in TCRdb shows in-frame clones only, minus some. The profile covers 100,000 to 150,000 clones, with around four fifths appearing a single time and 1.5% taken by the ten largest. Sequenced material: PBMCs. Source of these receptors: a man in his forties in good health and CMV-seronegative.

The CDR3 here is CASSSGLSRDTQYF. CDR3 bases: TGTGCCAGCAGCTCGGGACTGTCACGGGATACGCAGTATTTT. The chain uses TRBV7-2 and TRBJ2-3, with D possibly TRBD2 on 6 matching bases. V lost 4 bases to trimming and J lost 6 bases, with 14 bases between them. Germline values: CDR1 SGHTA, CDR2 FQGNSA. The CDR3 extends over 14 amino acids. Complete variable domain (other parts from reference TRBV7-2 and TRBJ2-3): GAGVSQSPSNKVTEKGKDVELRCDPISGHTALYWYRQSLGQGLEFLIYFQGNSAPDKSGLPSDRFSAERTGGSVSTLTIQRTQQEDSAVYLCASSSGLSRDTQYFGPGTRLTVL.

CDR3 DNA: TGTGCCAGTAGTATAGGCGGGGGGGCCGCTGAGCAGTTCTTC. Amino acids: CASSIGGGAAEQFF. The V gene is TRBV19, the J gene TRBJ2-1, with 9 positions matching TRBD2. The CDR3 covers 14 residues. In germline, CDR1 is LNHDA, CDR2 SQIVND (reference sequence). Trimming at V came to 1 base and at J to 9 bases, leaving 4 bases not matched to a gene.

The chain links TRBV7-2 to TRBJ2-1; D gene ambiguous. The germline CDR1 and CDR2 sequences are SGHTA and FQGNSA. This CDR3 has 12 residues. The germline V and J ends were trimmed by 4 bases and 10 bases, with 11 bases remaining between them. CDR3 sequence: CASSSRLKEQFF. CDR3 in DNA: TGTGCCAGCAGCTCGAGGCTAAAAGAGCAGTTCTTC.

The J gene is TRBJ1-5, the V gene TRBV30; no reliable D call. The germline V gene encodes CDR1 GTSNPN and CDR2 SVGIG (reference sequence). CDR3 length equals 13 residues. V was pared by 3 bases and J by 7 bases, with 13 bases between. CDR3 sequence reads: CAWRGFGGQPQHF. The CDR3 DNA reads as TGTGCCTGGAGAGGGTTTGGAGGCCAGCCCCAGCATTTT.

The gene calls are TRBV9 and TRBJ2-7, with D uncertain. V gave up 1 base and J gave up 0 bases, with 11 bases separating them. The CDR3 has 15 amino acids. The germline CDR1 and CDR2 sequences are SGDLS and YYNGEE. CDR3 in amino acids: CASSVTVSSSYEQYF. The CDR3 region has the DNA TGTGCCAGCAGCGTAACAGTCTCCAGCTCCTACGAGCAGTACTTC.

V usage is TRBV7-2 and J usage is TRBJ2-5; 9 positions match TRBD2. Trimming removed 0 bases from V and 5 bases from J; junction bases left unmatched: 10. Germline V gene data show CDR1 as SGHTA and CDR2 as FQGNSA. This CDR3 contains 17 residues. CDR3: CASSLAALAGPGETQYF. The CDR3 coding sequence is TGTGCCAGCAGCTTAGCGGCCCTAGCGGGGCCAGGGGAGACCCAGTACTTC.

The sample holds a few counts of this clone. The chain employs TRBV6-5 and TRBJ2-5; the match to TRBD2 covers 9 bases. The junction had 2 bases not matched to a gene; V was cut back by 1 base and J by 2 bases. The CDR3 totals 15 residues. The germline V gene has CDR1 MNHEY and CDR2 SVGAGI. The CDR3 DNA sequence: TGTGCCAGCAGTTACTTGACTAGCGGACAAGAGACCCAGTACTTC. Its protein is CASSYLTSGQETQYF.

The chain is built from TRBV28 and TRBJ1-5; D gene ambiguous. V lost 3 bases, J lost 2 bases, and 11 bases lay in between. CDR1 and CDR2 from the germline V gene are MDHEN and SYDVKM. CDR3 length: 15 residues. The DNA for the CDR3 is TGTGCCAGCAGTTTGAGGTTTAACGGCAATCAGCCCCAGCATTTT. Encoded protein: CASSLRFNGNQPQHF.

The sample holds a few counts of this clone. J is TRBJ1-1 and V is TRBV29-1; D gene unclear. This CDR3 is built from 13 residues. Trimming stripped 4 bases from V and 0 bases from J, with 9 bases between. CDR1 is SQVTM, CDR2 ANQGSEA, per germline. DNA for the CDR3: TGCAGCGTTGTAGTTTCGCTGAACACTGAAGCTTTCTTT. Its protein is CSVVVSLNTEAFF.